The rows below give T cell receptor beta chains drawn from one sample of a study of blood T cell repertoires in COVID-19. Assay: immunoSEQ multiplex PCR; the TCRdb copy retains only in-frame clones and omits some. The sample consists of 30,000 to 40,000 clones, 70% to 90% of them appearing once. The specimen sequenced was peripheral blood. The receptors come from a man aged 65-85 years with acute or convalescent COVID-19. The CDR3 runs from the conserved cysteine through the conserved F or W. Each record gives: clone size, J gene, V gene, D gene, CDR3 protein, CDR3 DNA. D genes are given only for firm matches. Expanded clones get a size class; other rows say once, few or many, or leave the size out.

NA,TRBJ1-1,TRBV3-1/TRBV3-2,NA,CASSPAGSRNTEAFF,TGTGCCAGCAGCCCCGCAGGATCGCGGAACACTGAAGCTTTCTTT
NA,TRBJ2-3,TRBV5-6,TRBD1,CASSPQTGGGTDTQYF,TGTGCCAGCAGCCCGCAGACAGGGGGCGGCACAGATACGCAGTATTTT
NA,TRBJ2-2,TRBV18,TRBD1,CASSTRTGATEELFF,TGTGCCAGCTCAACGCGGACAGGGGCGACAGAGGAGCTGTTTTTT
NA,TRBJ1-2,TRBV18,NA,CASTPRGIRDGYTF,TGTGCCAGCACACCGAGGGGGATCCGGGATGGCTACACCTTC
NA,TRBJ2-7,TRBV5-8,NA,CASSALVNRAAYEQYF,TGTGCCAGCAGCGCCTTGGTTAACAGGGCTGCCTACGAGCAGTACTTC
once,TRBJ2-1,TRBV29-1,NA,CSAQLGGYEQFF,TGCAGCGCCCAGCTAGGGGGATATGAGCAGTTCTTC
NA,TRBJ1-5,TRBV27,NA,CASSFSGARRDSNQPQHF,TGTGCCAGCAGTTTCTCAGGGGCTCGTAGGGATAGCAATCAGCCCCAGCATTTT
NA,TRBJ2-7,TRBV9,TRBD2,CASSVGRLAGGIYEQYF,TGTGCCAGCAGCGTAGGTCGGCTAGCGGGAGGCATCTACGAGCAGTACTTC
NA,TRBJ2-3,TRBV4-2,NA,CASSRTGERTDTQYF,TGTGCCAGCAGCCGAACGGGGGAGCGCACAGATACGCAGTATTTT
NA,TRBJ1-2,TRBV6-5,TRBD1,CASRDRGGANYGYTF,TGTGCCAGCAGGGACAGGGGGGGAGCTAACTATGGCTACACCTTC